These T cell receptor beta chains were read from a single sample in a study of T cell changes during pregnancy in multiple sclerosis. The assay was immunoSEQ multiplex PCR, and TCRdb's table has in-frame clones only and misses some. The table lists tens of thousands of clones, roughly 91% of them singletons. The sample in question was peripheral blood, obtained in the third trimester of pregnancy. Every receptor here comes from a female donor in good health, enrolled as a control in a pregnancy study. CDR3s include the opening cysteine and the closing phenylalanine or tryptophan. D genes are given only for firm matches. Size values are once, few and many counts, or a class for expanded clones, and some rows have none.

d_gene,j_gene,len,abundance,v_gene,CDR3aa,CDR3nt
NA,TRBJ2-2,14,NA,TRBV27,CASTKSGSTGELFF,TGTGCCAGCACCAAATCGGGGTCCACCGGGGAGCTGTTTTTT
TRBD2,TRBJ2-2,16,NA,TRBV13,CASSFPAGGNTGELFF,TGTGCCAGCAGCTTCCCAGCGGGAGGGAACACCGGGGAGCTGTTTTTT
NA,TRBJ1-2,16,NA,TRBV5-1,CASSLSTGNSNYGYTF,TGCGCCAGCAGCTTATCAACAGGAAACTCTAACTATGGCTACACCTTC
TRBD1,TRBJ1-2,14,NA,TRBV19,CASSARQGGYGYTF,TGTGCCAGTAGTGCCCGACAGGGCGGCTATGGCTACACCTTC
NA,TRBJ2-1,13,NA,TRBV4-1,CASSQGGLGEQFF,TGCGCCAGCAGCCAAGGCGGACTTGGTGAGCAGTTCTTC
NA,TRBJ2-7,13,NA,TRBV25-1,CASSEPGAYEQYF,TGTGCCAGCAGTGAACCAGGGGCGTACGAGCAGTACTTC
NA,TRBJ1-4,14,NA,TRBV7-2,CASSSTGLNEKLFF,TGTGCCAGCAGCTCGACAGGCCTTAATGAAAAACTGTTTTTT
TRBD1,TRBJ2-1,14,NA,TRBV12-5,CASGGRQGGNEQFF,TGTGCTAGTGGTGGCCGACAGGGTGGGAATGAGCAGTTCTTC
NA,TRBJ1-1,13,NA,TRBV4-1,CASSLDRNTEAFF,TGCGCCAGCAGCCTTGACAGGAACACTGAAGCTTTCTTT
NA,TRBJ2-2,14,NA,TRBV19,CASSPTPTPGELFF,TGTGCCAGTAGTCCGACTCCTACCCCCGGGGAGCTGTTTTTT
TRBD1,TRBJ2-7,13,NA,TRBV10-3,CAISRTGDYEQYF,TGTGCCATCAGCAGGACAGGGGACTACGAGCAGTACTTC
NA,TRBJ1-1,11,once,TRBV20-1,CSGPGGEEAFF,TGCAGTGGACCGGGGGGGGAGGAAGCTTTCTTT
TRBD1,TRBJ2-4,18,NA,TRBV18,CASSPGQGGSLAKNIQYF,TGTGCCAGCTCACCGGGACAGGGGGGGTCCCTCGCCAAAAACATTCAGTACTTC
TRBD1,TRBJ1-2,18,NA,TRBV7-2,CASSSGPGQGVGGYGYTF,TGTGCCAGCAGCTCCGGACCGGGACAGGGGGTTGGTGGCTATGGCTACACCTTC
TRBD1,TRBJ1-2,14,few,TRBV2,CASSEGQGGYGYTF,TGTGCCAGCTCCGAAGGGCAGGGGGGCTATGGCTACACCTTC
NA,TRBJ1-1,15,NA,TRBV30,CAWSVALGVLMKAFF,TGTGCCTGGAGTGTTGCATTAGGGGTCCTCATGAAAGCTTTCTTT
TRBD1,TRBJ1-1,14,NA,TRBV5-4,CASSPGQVNTEAFF,TGTGCCAGCAGCCCGGGACAGGTGAACACTGAAGCTTTCTTT
TRBD1,TRBJ2-5,13,NA,TRBV10-1,CASSRDSQETQYF,TGCGCCAGCTCTCGGGACAGTCAAGAGACCCAGTACTTC
NA,TRBJ2-7,12,NA,TRBV13,CASSAGLHEQYF,TGTGCCAGCAGCGCGGGACTCCACGAGCAGTACTTC
NA,TRBJ2-7,10,NA,TRBV20-1,CSAKTGEQYF,TGCAGTGCCAAAACCGGCGAGCAGTACTTC
NA,TRBJ1-2,13,NA,TRBV5-1,CASSPDNNYGYTF,TGCGCCAGCAGCCCGGACAATAACTATGGCTACACCTTC
NA,TRBJ1-3,13,NA,TRBV7-9,CASSLARGDTIYF,TGTGCCAGCAGCTTAGCCAGGGGAGACACCATATATTTT
TRBD2,TRBJ2-6,17,NA,TRBV5-4,CASSLGGGGTGANVLTF,TGTGCCAGCAGCTTGGGTGGCGGGGGGACTGGGGCCAACGTCCTGACTTTC
TRBD1,TRBJ1-2,14,NA,TRBV5-4,CASSELTGGDGYTF,TGTGCCAGCAGCGAGCTTACAGGGGGCGATGGCTACACCTTC
NA,TRBJ1-6,15,once,TRBV30,CAWNRRSASNSPLHF,TGTGCCTGGAACCGGCGGAGCGCGTCAAATTCACCCCTCCACTTT
NA,TRBJ2-7,13,NA,TRBV30,CAWSGSSAYEQYF,TGTGCCTGGAGTGGGAGTAGCGCATACGAGCAGTACTTC
TRBD1,TRBJ1-1,14,NA,TRBV5-1,CASGQGGAGTEAFF,TGCGCCAGCGGACAAGGGGGCGCCGGCACTGAAGCTTTCTTT
NA,TRBJ2-7,15,NA,TRBV30,CAWKGFWDTTYEQYF,TGTGCCTGGAAGGGGTTCTGGGACACAACCTACGAGCAGTACTTC
TRBD1,TRBJ1-2,15,NA,TRBV10-3,CAISEGTGANYGYTF,TGTGCCATCAGTGAAGGGACAGGGGCTAACTATGGCTACACCTTC
NA,TRBJ2-5,13,NA,TRBV5-4,CASSGSFPETQYF,TGTGCCAGCTCGGGTTCCTTCCCAGAGACCCAGTACTTC
TRBD1,TRBJ1-2,16,NA,TRBV19,CASSNTGGVIRFGYTF,TGTGCCAGTAGTAACACAGGGGGCGTGATTCGATTTGGCTACACCTTC
TRBD2,TRBJ2-2,16,once,TRBV7-8,CASSLAISGGAGELFF,TGTGCCAGCAGCTTAGCGATAAGCGGGGGGGCTGGGGAGCTGTTTTTT
NA,TRBJ1-5,14,NA,TRBV6-1,CATTGGASNQPQHF,TGTGCCACCACCGGGGGGGCTTCCAATCAGCCCCAGCATTTT
TRBD1,TRBJ1-4,15,NA,TRBV11-3,CASSPRAGGGEKLFF,TGTGCCAGCAGCCCCCGGGCAGGGGGTGGCGAAAAACTGTTTTTT
NA,TRBJ2-3,17,NA,TRBV15,CATSRDLQWASTDTQYF,TGTGCCACCAGCAGAGATTTGCAGTGGGCTAGCACAGATACGCAGTATTTT
NA,TRBJ1-5,15,NA,TRBV7-8,CASSLAGTNNQPQHF,TGTGCCAGCAGCTTAGCTGGCACAAACAATCAGCCCCAGCATTTT
TRBD1,TRBJ1-1,15,NA,TRBV27,CASSRGDRLNTEAFF,TGTGCCAGCAGTCGGGGGGACAGGTTGAACACTGAAGCTTTCTTT
NA,TRBJ1-2,12,NA,TRBV29-1,CSVEVQGGGYTF,TGCAGCGTTGAGGTGCAGGGAGGGGGCTACACCTTC
NA,TRBJ1-1,12,medium-sized,TRBV19,CASSMGGLPPFF,TGTGCCAGTAGTATGGGAGGGTTGCCACCTTTCTTT
TRBD2,TRBJ2-3,18,once,TRBV7-2,CASSLGTGTSGRADTQYF,TGTGCCAGCAGCTTAGGAACTGGGACTAGCGGGAGGGCAGATACGCAGTATTTT
TRBD1,TRBJ2-2,13,NA,TRBV19,CATGTGNTGELFF,TGTGCCACCGGGACAGGGAACACCGGGGAGCTGTTTTTT
TRBD1,TRBJ2-7,15,NA,TRBV5-4,CASSLVAGGSYEQYF,TGTGCCAGCAGCTTGGTGGCAGGGGGCTCCTACGAGCAGTACTTC
NA,TRBJ2-5,12,NA,TRBV6-5,CASSTLGETQYF,TGTGCCAGCAGTACCCTCGGGGAGACCCAGTACTTC
NA,TRBJ1-6,13,once,TRBV10-3,CAISYDQASPLHF,TGTGCCATCAGTTACGATCAGGCGTCACCCCTCCACTTT
NA,TRBJ1-1,16,few,TRBV4-1,CASSRNPGAGNPEAFF,TGCGCCAGCAGCCGTAATCCAGGGGCAGGGAACCCTGAAGCTTTCTTT
NA,TRBJ1-4,14,NA,TRBV7-2,CASSPMSGGEKLFF,TGTGCCAGCAGCCCCATGAGCGGGGGGGAAAAACTGTTTTTT
NA,TRBJ2-3,15,NA,TRBV7-2,CASRRERASTDTQYF,TGTGCCAGCCGCCGGGAGCGGGCTAGCACAGATACGCAGTATTTT
TRBD2,TRBJ2-7,12,once,TRBV30,CAALGGGYEQYF,TGTGCCGCCCTTGGGGGGGGCTACGAGCAGTACTTC
TRBD2,TRBJ2-1,15,NA,TRBV27,CASSLRASGASEQFF,TGTGCCAGCAGTTTAAGGGCTAGCGGGGCTAGTGAGCAGTTCTTC
NA,TRBJ2-5,15,NA,TRBV14,CASSQVRGSQETQYF,TGTGCCAGCAGCCAAGTCAGGGGCTCCCAAGAGACCCAGTACTTC
TRBD1,TRBJ2-4,14,NA,TRBV25-1,CASSEPGTENIQYF,TGTGCCAGCAGTGAACCCGGGACAGAAAACATTCAGTACTTC
NA,TRBJ1-2,15,NA,TRBV27,CASSPQGLGNYGYTF,TGTGCCAGCAGTCCCCAGGGGTTAGGTAACTATGGCTACACCTTC
NA,TRBJ2-1,11,NA,TRBV14,CASRKAGPQFF,TGTGCCAGCAGGAAAGCGGGTCCGCAGTTCTTC
TRBD1,TRBJ1-5,13,NA,TRBV12-5,CASGPEPGTGEHF,TGTGCTAGTGGTCCGGAACCCGGGACAGGGGAGCATTTT